This TCR beta chain originates from a study of cytomegalovirus exposure and HLA in healthy donors (dated by TCRdb to between 2016 and 2019). The study in broad terms: An earlier analysis of 587 of the donors reported over 250 Gb of sequence data and approximately 120 million unique TCR beta sequences obtained from about 200 million T cells. The later analysis used no new phenotypic data to find candidate immune exposures, relying instead on TCR beta sequences and their occurrence across donors. An early release that covered about 600 HLA-typed donors contained about 290 gigabases of sequencing data and about 84 million unique TCR sequences. The number of typed donors differed by locus: 629-630 for A, B, C, DRB1 and DQB1; approximately 530 for DQA1; 606 for DPA1; and approximately 450 for DPB1. Every discovery cohort repertoire had been produced on one sequencing platform. To predict cytomegalovirus infection status, the study combined high-throughput TCR immunosequencing, statistical association of individual TCRs with disease status, and machine learning. In an earlier analysis of around 540 of the donors, high-throughput TCR beta sequencing was used to judge whether each TCR beta V gene segment behaved as functional or pseudogenic. A separate validation cohort of more than 100 different subjects was used in addition to the 666-subject first cohort. A later genetic analysis took genome-wide SNP genotypes for about three fifths of the 666 donors and used that subset as a discovery cohort. The aim of the study was to test whether cataloging public T cell receptors could identify signatures of past pathogen exposure. Of the 300 to 400 genotyped donors, about 80% fell in the genetic ancestry cluster associated with self-reported Caucasian donors. On average, around 240,000 unique TCR beta nucleotide sequences were sequenced per donor among 398 genotyped donors of the cohort, with 15% to 20% of those sequences being non-productive. Alongside the repertoire data, information on donor age, sex, ethnicity and CMV serostatus was compiled. The study used immunosequencing to profile the T cell repertoires of approximately 650 subjects and linked those repertoires to cytomegalovirus serostatus. To study patterns of TCR occurrence, a later analysis re-analyzed previously published TCR beta repertoires from 500 to 850 donors and added high-resolution HLA genotyping. About 5 DR-DQ haplotypes were handled as single units for association and clustering, since linkage in the cohort was strong. HLA typing covered class I and class II loci at four-digit resolution. Broad study findings and their caveats: Only TCR beta chains were sequenced in this cohort, and the absence of alpha or paired-chain data limited detectable features. In a later analysis, HLA-associated TCR beta chains were found to be more clonally expanded and to have lower generation probabilities than equally common non-associated chains. Some IMGT-functional V segments, including TRBV6-2 and TRBV6-3, could not be distinguished by the 87-base-pair reads and were therefore excluded. The presence/absence analyses assumed that sequencing depth was roughly uniform across donors, and that assumption may not be true. Compared with the 666-donor mean, donors in an Asian-associated ancestry cluster had fewer N-insertions in productive TCRs, according to a later genetic analysis. Most TCR sequences were observed very rarely across donors, whereas some public TCRs were present in many individuals. The authors suggested that the approach could potentially be extended to other disease states and immunological phenotypes. A further reported finding was that TCR beta sequences accurately predicted the HLA-A and HLA-B alleles for most subjects in the first cohort. About 17 rarely observed V segments, including chromosome 9 orphons, were excluded from the earlier analysis of just under 600 of the donors because counts were too low. The only immune exposure information available for the cohort was CMV serostatus. The classifier was reported to diagnose cytomegalovirus status with high specificity and sensitivity in both the original and validation cohorts. A total of about 150 TCR beta chains were listed by the study as associated with cytomegalovirus. In a later analysis, several top co-occurrence clusters were reported to appear linked to parvovirus B19, influenza, CMV and Epstein-Barr virus. Correlated functional status among segregating V segments might be attributable to linkage disequilibrium, but an unknown experimental factor could not be ruled out. In an earlier analysis of some 500 of the donors, most TCR beta V segments appeared in productive rearrangements about 90% or about 30% of the time, broadly matching IMGT annotations. A later analysis found that TCR association rates varied across HLA loci, with DRB1 alleles showing the most associated TCRs and HLA-C alleles the fewest. According to a later analysis, most CMV-associated TCR beta chains appeared to be HLA-restricted, and the HLA associations seemed to be driven largely by CMV exposure. V-gene and J-gene trimming of TCR beta chains was associated with a missense DCLRE1C variant in a later genetic analysis, and the association was replicated in an independent cohort. HLA typing was unavailable for some donors at each locus, so association tests used only the typed subset. At a false discovery rate of 0.05, a later analysis linked approximately 18,000 TCR beta sequences to specific HLA alleles. In vitro tests confirmed that a few of the cytomegalovirus-associated TCR beta chains recognize cytomegalovirus antigens. A group of highly shared sequence variants was considered likely to be a technical artifact of the sequencing pipeline. Assigning TCR associations to individual alleles was difficult when HLA alleles, especially DR and DQ, strongly co-occurred.

V is cut by 4 bases and J by 4 bases, and the space between the germline ends is 14 bases. Its CDR3 holds 15 amino acids, cysteine through phenylalanine. Only the CDR3 part of the read is kept: 45 bases, read in frame from the first base. Sequences MNHNS (CDR1) and SASEGT (CDR2) are obtained from the germline V gene. The cohort was made up of several hundred healthy bone marrow donors. At the time of sampling, all cohort members were nominally healthy, though unrecorded immune exposures were likely present. The donor tested CMV seropositive and was one of the 289 seropositive cohort members. A peripheral blood sample was provided by each donor, and peripheral blood mononuclear cells were used for TCR beta sequencing. Genomic DNA was extracted from the blood cell samples with the Qiagen DNeasy Blood Extraction Kit. On this clone itself: What antigen it recognizes has not been identified. One base away there is no much larger clone; base qualities are not given.

Preparation of the library involved the immunoSEQ multiplex PCR assay. For the multiplex PCR, a mixture combining 60 forward primers for TCR Vbeta segments and 13 reverse primers for TCR Jbeta segments was used. A multiplex PCR assay on genomic DNA amplified the CDR3 region of rearranged TCR beta genes. The Illumina HiSeq System was used to sequence the amplified TCR beta libraries as 87-base-pair reads. The study's own analysis went as follows. In a later analysis, some 80 million unique TCR beta chains were counted across the 650 to 750 repertoires, and around 10 million of these chains were shared by at least two donors. To remove PCR and sequencing errors, raw reads were error-corrected and collapsed into unique sequences using a nearest-neighbor algorithm that merged closely related sequences. To assign V, D and J gene segments, CDR3 sequences were aligned to IMGT reference sequences. For a sequence to be retained, at least a six-nucleotide match to both a V gene segment and a J gene segment was required. A rearrangement was called productive if the CDR3 had no stop codons and remained in frame with V and J, and every other rearrangement was called non-productive. CDR3 was defined according to IMGT convention as the region running from the second conserved V-encoded cysteine to the conserved J-encoded phenylalanine. In an earlier analysis of approximately 590 of the donors, sequences lacking an unambiguous match to a single V gene segment were excluded. In an earlier analysis of about 590 of the donors, a V segment was called functional when productive rearrangements were above 56.7%, and segregating when the standard deviation between donors exceeded 5%. A statistical classification framework was developed to diagnose cytomegalovirus status using the catalog of TCR beta chain sequences. A later analysis assigned V and J genes by comparing TCR nucleotide sequences with IMGT/GENE-DB human TR gene sequences. Using the TCRdist pipeline, a later analysis assigned CDR3 sequences along with most-parsimonious VDJ recombination scenarios. In a later analysis, each TCR beta chain was defined by its CDR3 amino acid sequence together with its V-gene family, and reads lacking a unique V-gene family were excluded. In a later analysis, 450 to 600 highly shared, low-generation-probability nucleotide sequences were removed to address suspected cross-contamination and a sequencing artifact. In a later analysis, a clonal expansion index was calculated for each public chain from normalized within-repertoire ranks of inferred template counts. Generation probabilities in a later analysis came from a VDJ recombination model fitted to out-of-frame rearrangements, and those results were checked against IGoR. A later analysis scored TCR-TCR, TCR-HLA and TCR-CMV co-occurrence with hypergeometric tests, applying a repertoire-size bias correction to TCR pairs. False discovery rates were estimated in a later analysis by permuting HLA or CMV assignments 20 times. In a later analysis, co-occurring TCRs were grouped using DBSCAN, with TCRdist sequence similarity added in when clustering inside HLA-allele-positive subsets. For co-occurrence clustering, repertoires with fewer than 30,000 or more than 120,000 public chains were excluded, along with about five repertoires with anomalous nucleotide sharing. In its TCRdb copy, this immuneACCESS table keeps in-frame sequences only and misses some clones. Where compared with another copy, unresolved V genes explain less than half of these, and the others have no known cause. The V and J calls and clone size were taken over from that table, and D and trimming were inferred from the DNA. A total of roughly 170,000 clones appear in this sample, more than 60% of them only once. Approximately 1.3% of the sample is held by the ten biggest clonotypes.

The chain links TRBV6-1 with TRBJ1-3; confidence is insufficient to name the D gene. Material: PBMCs. This TCR was recovered from a young woman in good health and CMV-seropositive. The CDR3 protein sequence reads: CASSGGVLGGNTIYF. In nucleotides, the sequence is TGTGCCAGCAGTGGCGGGGTGCTCGGGGGAAACACCATATATTTT.